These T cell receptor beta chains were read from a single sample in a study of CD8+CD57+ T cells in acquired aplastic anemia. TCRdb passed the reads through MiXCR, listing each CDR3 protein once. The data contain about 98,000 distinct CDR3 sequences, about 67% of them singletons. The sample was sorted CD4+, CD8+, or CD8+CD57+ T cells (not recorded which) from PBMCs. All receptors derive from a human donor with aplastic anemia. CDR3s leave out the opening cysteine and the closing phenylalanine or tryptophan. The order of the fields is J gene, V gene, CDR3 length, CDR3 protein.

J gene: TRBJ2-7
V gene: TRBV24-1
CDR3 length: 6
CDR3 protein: ASYEQY

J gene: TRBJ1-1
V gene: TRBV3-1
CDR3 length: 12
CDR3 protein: ASSQGSENTEAF

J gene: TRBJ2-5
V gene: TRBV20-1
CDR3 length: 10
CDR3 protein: SAPGGVETQY

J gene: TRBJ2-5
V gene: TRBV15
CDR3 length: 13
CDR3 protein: ATSRSRKQEETQY

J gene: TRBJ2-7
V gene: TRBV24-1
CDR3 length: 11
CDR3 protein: ATSEYRGYEQY

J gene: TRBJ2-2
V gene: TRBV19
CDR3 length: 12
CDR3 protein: ASSIELATGELF

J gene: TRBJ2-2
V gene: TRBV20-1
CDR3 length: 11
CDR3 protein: SAMDRAVGELF

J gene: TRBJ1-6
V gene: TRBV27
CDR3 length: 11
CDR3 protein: ASSFGGNSPLH

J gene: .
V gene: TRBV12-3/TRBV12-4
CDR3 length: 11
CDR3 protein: ASSLTVGAGQF

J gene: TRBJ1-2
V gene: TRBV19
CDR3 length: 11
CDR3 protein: ASSISTNYGYT

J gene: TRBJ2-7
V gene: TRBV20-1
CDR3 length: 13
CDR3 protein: SARDLYGKAYEQY

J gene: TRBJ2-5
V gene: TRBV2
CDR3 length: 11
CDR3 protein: ASTGGNQETQY

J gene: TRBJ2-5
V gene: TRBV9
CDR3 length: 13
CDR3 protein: ASSPGDRVRETQY

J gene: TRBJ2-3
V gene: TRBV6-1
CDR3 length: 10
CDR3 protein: ASSGARRTQY

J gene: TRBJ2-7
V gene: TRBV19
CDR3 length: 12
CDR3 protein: ASSSWGQSHEQY

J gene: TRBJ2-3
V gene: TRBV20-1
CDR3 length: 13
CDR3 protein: SARTSGQLTDTQY

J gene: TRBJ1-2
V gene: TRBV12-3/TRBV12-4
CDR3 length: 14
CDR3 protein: ASSLMFLGGNDGYT

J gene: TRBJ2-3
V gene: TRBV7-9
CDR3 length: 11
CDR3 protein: ASSTTTKDTQY

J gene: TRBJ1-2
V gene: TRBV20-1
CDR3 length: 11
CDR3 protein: SARDQKKDGYT

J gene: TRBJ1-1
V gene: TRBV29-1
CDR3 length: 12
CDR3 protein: SVKQTGGGTEAF

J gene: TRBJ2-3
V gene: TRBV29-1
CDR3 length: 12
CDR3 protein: SVQARGYKDTQY

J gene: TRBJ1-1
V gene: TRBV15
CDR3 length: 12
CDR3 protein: ATSRGEALLEAF

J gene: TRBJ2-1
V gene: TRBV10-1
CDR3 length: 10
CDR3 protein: ASSEQYNEQF

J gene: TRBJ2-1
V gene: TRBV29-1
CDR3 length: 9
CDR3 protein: SVAANNEQF

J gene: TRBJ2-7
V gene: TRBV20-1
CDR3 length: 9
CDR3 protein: SARRDYEQY

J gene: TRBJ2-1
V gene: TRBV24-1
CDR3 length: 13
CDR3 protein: ATSEDPPGNNEQF

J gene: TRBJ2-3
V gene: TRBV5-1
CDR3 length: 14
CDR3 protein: ASSSGTSGPRDTQY

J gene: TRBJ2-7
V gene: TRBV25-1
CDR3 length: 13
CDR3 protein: ASPDAGVKLYEQY

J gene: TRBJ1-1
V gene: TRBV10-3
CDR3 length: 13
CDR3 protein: AISVGWEGNTEAF

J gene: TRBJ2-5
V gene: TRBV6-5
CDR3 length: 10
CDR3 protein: ASGNLQETQY

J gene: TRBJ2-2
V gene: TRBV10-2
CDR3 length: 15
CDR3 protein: ASSGTSGRTNTGELF